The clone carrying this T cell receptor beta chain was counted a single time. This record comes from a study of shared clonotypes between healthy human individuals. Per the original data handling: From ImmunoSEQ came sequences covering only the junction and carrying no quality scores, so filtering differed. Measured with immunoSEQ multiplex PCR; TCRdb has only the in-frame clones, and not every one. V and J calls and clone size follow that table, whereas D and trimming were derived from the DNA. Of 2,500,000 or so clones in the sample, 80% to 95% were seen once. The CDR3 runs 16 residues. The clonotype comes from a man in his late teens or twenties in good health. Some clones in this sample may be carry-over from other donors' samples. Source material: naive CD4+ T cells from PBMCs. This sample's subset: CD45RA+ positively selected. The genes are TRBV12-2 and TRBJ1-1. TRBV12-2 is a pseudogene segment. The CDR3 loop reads CASRPGRLRMNTEAFF. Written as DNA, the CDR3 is TGTGCAAGTCGCCCGGGACGTCTAAGGATGAACACTGAAGCTTTCTTT.